A single sample gave rise to the 32 T cell receptor beta chains below, sequenced in a study of blood T cell repertoires in COVID-19. The assay was immunoSEQ multiplex PCR, and TCRdb's table has in-frame clones only and misses some. The profile shows some 350,000 clones, roughly 90% of them singletons. The specimen sequenced was peripheral blood. These receptor sequences come from a woman between 25 and 40 years old with COVID-19, enrolled during active disease.

This sequence joins TRBV7-9 and TRBJ2-3; the match to TRBD2 covers 9 bases. Germline V gene sequence: CDR1 SEHNR, CDR2 FQNEAQ (reference sequence). V lost 5 bases and J lost 2; bases outside the gene matches: 8. The CDR3 totals 16 residues. CDR3 region: CASSRLAGEITDTQYF. Here the CDR3 DNA reads TGTGCCAGCAGCCGGTTAGCGGGAGAGATCACAGATACGCAGTATTTT.

This clone was observed a handful of times. The V and J genes are TRBV3-1 (or the pseudogene TRBV3-2) and TRBJ2-5; 7 nucleotides line up with TRBD2. This CDR3 contains 13 residues. Unmatched junction bases numbered 1, after V lost 1 base and J lost 5 bases. Germline loops: CDR1 LGHDT, CDR2 YNNKEL (reference sequence). CDR3 protein: CASSQGEGETQYF. The CDR3 DNA is TGTGCCAGCAGCCAAGGGGAGGGGGAGACCCAGTACTTC.

The V gene is TRBV11-2, the J gene TRBJ2-7; 9 positions agree with TRBD1. Germline loops: CDR1 SGHAT, CDR2 FQNNGV. Trimming cost V 3 bases and J 5 bases; bases outside gene matches: 5. The CDR3 has 14 residues. The CDR3 DNA is TGTGCCAGCAGCTTGGACAGGGGAATGAACGAGCAGTACTTC. Translating it yields CASSLDRGMNEQYF. The variable domain in full, with the rest retrieved from reference TRBV11-2 and TRBJ2-7, is EAGVAQSPRYKIIEKRQSVAFWCNPISGHATLYWYQQILGQGPKLLIQFQNNGVVDDSQLPKDRFSAERLKGVDSTLKIQPAKLEDSAVYLCASSLDRGMNEQYFGPGTRLTVT.

Written as DNA, the CDR3 is TGTGCCAGCAGCTTAAAGGGCAACGCGGGTTACGAGCAGTACTTC. Translation gives CASSLKGNAGYEQYF. J is TRBJ2-7 and V is TRBV7-2, with a weak D call TRBD2 (5 bases). Germline CDR1 is SGHTA and CDR2 is FQGNSA. V lost 2 bases, J lost 4 bases, and 15 bases lay in between. This CDR3 has 15 residues.

In DNA form, the CDR3 reads TGTGCCAGTAGTTCCTGGAACAGGGGGGCAGGGGAGACCCAGTACTTC. Protein sequence: CASSSWNRGAGETQYF. The gene calls are TRBV19 and TRBJ2-5; 8 nucleotides match TRBD1. J was trimmed by 5 bases and V by 5 bases; bases with no gene match: 13. The CDR3 totals 16 residues. Per the germline V gene, CDR1 is LNHDA and CDR2 is SQIVND (reference sequence).

The J gene is TRBJ2-3, the V gene TRBV24-1, with 8 positions matching TRBD2. The CDR3 is made up of 16 amino acids. Per germline, CDR1 KGHDR and CDR2 SFDVKD. V shed 2 bases, J shed 5 bases, and the junction held 8 bases outside the gene matches. CDR3 DNA: TGTGCCACCAGTGATTCGGCGGGAGGAGCCGTAGATACGCAGTATTTT. Translation gives CATSDSAGGAVDTQYF.

The J gene is TRBJ2-1, the V gene TRBV6-2 or TRBV6-3; D is perhaps TRBD2 (6 bases). CDR3 length equals 19 residues. V dropped 6 bases and J dropped 1 base, with 25 bases sitting between them. Germline V gene sequence: CDR1 MNHEY, CDR2 SVGEGT. CDR3 nucleotide sequence: TGTGCCAGCAGCCTATTTGGGGGGTTCGGGGACGCTTCCTACAATGAGCAGTTCTTC. Amino acids: CASSLFGGFGDASYNEQFF.

This sequence joins TRBV19 and TRBJ2-7; D possibly corresponds to TRBD2 (5 bases). With 5 bases removed from V and 3 bases from J, the gap between germline ends came to 17 bases. The CDR3 sequence is 15 residues long. In germline, CDR1 is LNHDA, CDR2 SQIVND (reference sequence). DNA of the CDR3: TGTGCCAGTAGTTCGAGACACGGGGTAAACTACGAGCAGTACTTC. Its translation is CASSSRHGVNYEQYF.

CDR3 loop: CSATQVYEQYF. Written as DNA, the CDR3 is TGCAGTGCTACACAAGTTTACGAGCAGTACTTC. The chain is built from TRBV20-1 and TRBJ2-7; D is unclear. The CDR3 runs 11 residues. CDR1 is DFQATT, CDR2 SNEGSKA, per germline (reference sequence). V gave up 4 bases and J gave up 4 bases, with 8 bases separating them.

The chain uses TRBV4-1 and TRBJ2-3, with 9 bases fitting TRBD2. With 1 base clipped from V and 0 bases from J, the junction kept 11 bases outside the gene matches. Germline assignment: CDR1 MGHRA and CDR2 YSYEKL. CDR3 length: 19 residues. The CDR3 region has the DNA TGCGCCAGCAGCCAAGGCGGTAGCGGGAGTTGGAGGAGCACAGATACGCAGTATTTT. It specifies CASSQGGSGSWRSTDTQYF.

This clone was seen only once. The V gene is TRBV5-1, the J gene TRBJ2-3; D possibly corresponds to TRBD1 (5 bases). V lost 1 base to trimming and J lost 2 bases, with 8 bases between them. The CDR3 sequence is 14 residues long. The germline V gene has CDR1 SGHRS and CDR2 YFSETQ. CDR3 amino acids: CASSLPRDTDTQYF. The DNA of the CDR3 is TGCGCCAGCAGCTTGCCCAGGGACACAGATACGCAGTATTTT.

This chain links TRBV28 with TRBJ1-2; the match to TRBD1 covers 7 bases. Unmatched junction bases numbered 8, after V lost 3 bases and J lost 4 bases. Germline V gives CDR1 MDHEN, CDR2 SYDVKM. This CDR3 region has 15 residues. In DNA, the CDR3 is TGTGCCAGCAGTTTGGGCGCTACAGGGGCCTATGGCTACACCTTC. Amino acid sequence: CASSLGATGAYGYTF.

This clone was counted only a few times. The chain couples TRBV12-3 or TRBV12-4 to TRBJ1-1, with a weak D call TRBD1 (6 bases). The CDR3 loop spans 13 amino acids. V lost 6 bases and J lost 7, with 15 bases in between. The CDR3 loop is CASSYQDSREAFF. CDR3 DNA sequence: TGTGCCAGCAGCTACCAGGACAGTCGTGAAGCTTTCTTT.

The chain links TRBV11-3 to TRBJ1-2, with D perhaps TRBD1 (6 bases). With 5 bases removed from V and 2 bases from J, the gap between germline ends came to 12 bases. The CDR3 consists of 14 residues. The germline V gene encodes CDR1 SGHNT and CDR2 YENEEA. The CDR3 here is CASSDDRRNYGYTF. CDR3 sequence (DNA): TGTGCCAGCAGCGATGACAGGAGGAACTATGGCTACACCTTC.

The chain uses TRBV29-1 and TRBJ2-5, with a weak D call TRBD1 (6 bases). CDR3 size: 14 residues. Between the trimmed V and J ends, which lost 0 bases and 4 bases, there was a span of 12 bases. Germline V gene data show CDR1 as SQVTM and CDR2 as ANQGSEA. The DNA of the CDR3 is TGCAGCGTTGAAGATCCCGACAGGTTAGAGACCCAGTACTTC. The encoded protein is CSVEDPDRLETQYF. The whole variable domain, filled in from reference TRBV29-1 and TRBJ2-5, reads SAVISQKPSRDICQRGTSLTIQCQVDSQVTMMFWYRQQPGQSLTLIATANQGSEATYESGFVIDKFPISRPNLTFSTLTVSNMSPEDSSIYLCSVEDPDRLETQYFGPGTRLLVL.

The chain joins TRBV6-5 to TRBJ2-7; 16 positions match TRBD2. The CDR3 is made up of 16 amino acids. Germline CDR1 is MNHEY and CDR2 is SVGAGI. The V and J ends lost 4 bases and 4 bases, in that order; junction bases with no gene match: 4. The CDR3 bases are TGTGCCAGCAGTTGGGGACTAGCGGGGGGGCAGTACGAGCAGTACTTC. Translating gives CASSWGLAGGQYEQYF.

The chain has TRBV6-6 and TRBJ2-2; 9 nucleotides line up with TRBD1. Trimming at V came to 5 bases and at J to 5 bases, leaving 3 bases not matched to a gene. The CDR3 loop spans 14 amino acids. CDR1 is MNHNY and CDR2 is SVGAGI in the germline V gene (reference sequence). This CDR3 is CASSPDRGTGELFF. The CDR3 region has the DNA TGTGCCAGCAGTCCTGACAGGGGGACCGGGGAGCTGTTTTTT.

The chain couples TRBV9 to TRBJ2-7; TRBD2 agrees at 9 bases. The germline gives CDR1 SGDLS, CDR2 YYNGEE. V lost 0 bases and J lost 8; bases outside the gene matches: 3. This CDR3 contains 13 residues. The CDR3 loop reads CASSVEASGKQYV. In DNA form, the CDR3 reads TGTGCCAGCAGCGTAGAGGCTAGCGGGAAGCAGTACGTC.

This clone was counted a few times. CDR3 in amino acids: CASGSTGSAEAFF. CDR3 bases: TGTGCCAGCGGCAGCACAGGGTCTGCTGAAGCTTTCTTT. The rearrangement joins TRBV5-5 to TRBJ1-1; D perhaps matches TRBD1 (6 bases). Looked up from germline, CDR1 is SGHKS and CDR2 is YYEKEE (reference sequence). The CDR3 has 13 residues. Trimming stripped 7 bases from V and 6 bases from J, with 16 bases between.

V gene TRBV3-1 (or the pseudogene TRBV3-2) combines with J gene TRBJ2-5; 9 nucleotides line up with TRBD2. The CDR3 is 13 residues long. CDR1 and CDR2 from the germline V gene are LGHDT and YNNKEL (reference sequence). V lost 7 bases and J lost 2; bases outside the gene matches: 2. This CDR3 reads CASILAGQETQYF. The CDR3 DNA is TGTGCCAGCATCCTAGCGGGGCAAGAGACCCAGTACTTC.

V is TRBV10-3 and J is TRBJ2-7; TRBD1 aligns across 10 bases. The CDR3 has 14 amino acids. Trimming at V came to 5 bases and at J to 6 bases, leaving 7 bases not matched to a gene. Looked up from germline, CDR1 is ENHRY and CDR2 is SYGVKD. The CDR3 protein is CAISPGTGVLEQYF. CDR3 DNA: TGTGCCATCAGTCCCGGGACAGGGGTGCTCGAGCAGTACTTC.

The V and J genes are TRBV10-3 and TRBJ1-3; no definite D call. V gave up 0 bases and J gave up 4 bases, with 7 bases separating them. CDR3 length: 14 amino acids. The germline gives CDR1 ENHRY, CDR2 SYGVKD. The CDR3 spells CAISESQAGNTIYF. The CDR3 bases are TGTGCCATCAGTGAGTCCCAAGCGGGAAACACCATATATTTT.

V usage is TRBV14 and J usage is TRBJ2-1, with 8 bases aligning to TRBD2. In germline, CDR1 is SGHDN, CDR2 FVKESK. J was trimmed by 6 bases and V by 3 bases; bases with no gene match: 10. The CDR3 spans 16 residues. The DNA of the CDR3 is TGTGCCAGCAGCCAGCGCTGGCGGGAGGTGGGCAATGAGCAGTTCTTC. As protein: CASSQRWREVGNEQFF.

The chain uses TRBV28 and TRBJ1-4, with D possibly TRBD1 on 5 matching bases. This CDR3 is 14 amino acids long. Germline CDR1 reads MDHEN; CDR2 reads SYDVKM. Trimming left V 3 bases short and J 4 bases short, with 9 bases between. CDR3 nucleotide sequence: TGTGCCAGCAGTTTTAAGGGGTATAATGAAAAACTGTTTTTT. Translation: CASSFKGYNEKLFF. Variable domain in full (rest from reference TRBV28 and TRBJ1-4): DVKVTQSSRYLVKRTGEKVFLECVQDMDHENMFWYRQDPGLGLRLIYFSYDVKMKEKGDIPEGYSVSREKKERFSLILESASTNQTSMYLCASSFKGYNEKLFFGSGTQLSVL.

V usage is TRBV6-5 and J usage is TRBJ2-5; perhaps TRBD2 as D (7 bases). V shed 3 bases and J shed 4 bases, with 9 bases lying between them. From germline, CDR1 is MNHEY and CDR2 SVGAGI. This CDR3 comprises 13 residues. In nucleotides, the CDR3 is TGTGCCAGCAGTTATGCGGGGGCAGAGACCCAGTACTTC. This gives the protein CASSYAGAETQYF.

J is TRBJ1-1 and V is TRBV7-9, with no clear D. The CDR3 is made up of 12 amino acids. Germline values: CDR1 SEHNR, CDR2 FQNEAQ (reference sequence). The V and J ends lost 5 bases and 6 bases respectively, with 10 bases between them. CDR3 loop: CASSPPYAEAFF. CDR3 DNA: TGTGCCAGCAGCCCCCCGTATGCTGAAGCTTTCTTT. The variable domain in full, completed from reference TRBV7-9 and TRBJ1-1, reads DTGVSQNPRHKITKRGQNVTFRCDPISEHNRLYWYRQTLGQGPEFLTYFQNEAQLEKSRLLSDRFSAERPKGSFSTLEIQRTEQGDSAMYLCASSPPYAEAFFGQGTRLTVV.

This sequence joins TRBV2 and TRBJ2-5, with D possibly matching TRBD2 (6 bases). The CDR3 extends over 15 amino acids. The V gene lost 7 bases and the J gene lost 4 bases, with 19 bases spanning the gap. Germline loops: CDR1 SNHLY, CDR2 FYNNEI. The DNA of the CDR3 is TGTGCCAGCATTGGTGGTTGGGAGGCTATAGAGACCCAGTACTTC. Its translation: CASIGGWEAIETQYF.

The genes are TRBV11-2 and TRBJ2-3; 8 bases map to TRBD2. V gave up 4 bases and J gave up 5 bases; unmatched junction bases: 8. CDR3 length: 15 residues. Looked up from germline, CDR1 is SGHAT and CDR2 is FQNNGV. The CDR3 coding sequence is TGTGCCAGCAGCTCCCTGCGGGGGGCCGGAGATACGCAGTATTTT. Translation: CASSSLRGAGDTQYF. The full variable domain, rest sourced from reference TRBV11-2 and TRBJ2-3, is EAGVAQSPRYKIIEKRQSVAFWCNPISGHATLYWYQQILGQGPKLLIQFQNNGVVDDSQLPKDRFSAERLKGVDSTLKIQPAKLEDSAVYLCASSSLRGAGDTQYFGPGTRLTVL.

This clone was seen just once. The rearrangement uses TRBV27 and TRBJ1-6, with D uncertain. From germline, CDR1 is MNHEY and CDR2 SMNVEV (reference sequence). The CDR3 spans 16 residues. Trimming left V 2 bases short and J 2 bases short, with 10 bases between. CDR3 amino acids: CASSLDVGAYNSPLHF. The DNA of the CDR3 is TGTGCCAGCAGTTTAGACGTGGGAGCCTATAATTCACCCCTCCACTTT.

This clone has more than one count but fewer than ten. The V gene is TRBV13, the J gene TRBJ2-3, with D perhaps TRBD1 (7 bases). The CDR3 has 16 amino acids. CDR1 is PRHDT and CDR2 is FYEKMQ in the germline V gene (reference sequence). The ends were cut back, 6 bases at V and 4 bases at J, with 20 bases in the middle. The CDR3 is CASRAKDREVADTQYF. As DNA, the CDR3 is TGTGCCAGCAGGGCCAAAGACAGGGAGGTCGCAGATACGCAGTATTTT.

This sequence joins TRBV6-5 and TRBJ1-1, with 9 bases identical to TRBD1. Trimming cost V 6 bases and J 1 base; bases outside gene matches: 6. This CDR3 has 15 amino acids. Germline V lookup: CDR1 MNHEY, CDR2 SVGAGI. The CDR3 here is CASSRQDRGNTEAFF. CDR3 bases: TGTGCCAGCAGCCGACAGGACAGGGGGAACACTGAAGCTTTCTTT.

This chain uses TRBV10-3 with TRBJ2-5; TRBD2 aligns across 10 bases. V lost 0 bases to trimming and J lost 4 bases; unmatched junction nucleotides: 5. The CDR3 contains 16 residues. The germline V gene encodes CDR1 ENHRY and CDR2 SYGVKD. The CDR3 coding sequence is TGTGCCATCAGTGAGTCGGCTAGCGGGAGCAGAGAGACCCAGTACTTC. Its translation is CAISESASGSRETQYF.